The 22 T cell receptor beta chains below come from one sample, sequenced in a study of T cells in narcolepsy. The data were produced by immunoSEQ multiplex PCR, yet TCRdb's version contains in-frame clones alone and is incomplete. The sample lists over 40,000 clones; about nine tenths were seen once. Sequencing was done on a sample of CD45RA- memory CD4+ T cells from PBMCs. The receptor set was obtained from a human donor with narcolepsy.

V is TRBV6-5 and J is TRBJ2-3, with 9 bases that match TRBD1. The trim removed 6 bases at V and 1 base at J, leaving 2 bases unmatched. This CDR3 has 14 amino acids. In germline, CDR1 is MNHEY, CDR2 SVGAGI. The CDR3 loop reads CASRRQGGTDTQYF. CDR3 sequence (DNA): TGTGCCAGCAGACGACAGGGGGGCACAGATACGCAGTATTTT.

On this clone: One junction end disagrees with the germline gene, perhaps due to a read error. The chain links TRBV29-1 to TRBJ2-5; TRBD2 aligns across 10 bases. Germline V gene data show CDR1 as SQVTM and CDR2 as ANQGSEA. The CDR3 length is 15 residues. This CDR3 reads CSVDLLAGAQGTQYF. CDR3 nucleotides: TGCAGCGTTGACTTGCTAGCGGGGGCACAAGGGACCCAGTACTTC.

This chain links TRBV7-9 with TRBJ1-1; D is ambiguous. Trimming left V 5 bases short and J 4 bases short, with 8 bases between. This CDR3 region has 12 residues. CDR1 SEHNR and CDR2 FQNEAQ come from the germline V gene (reference sequence). The CDR3 protein is CASSLDFTEAFF. CDR3 bases: TGTGCCAGCAGCCTGGATTTCACTGAAGCTTTCTTT. The full variable domain, completed using reference TRBV7-9 and TRBJ1-1, is DTGVSQNPRHKITKRGQNVTFRCDPISEHNRLYWYRQTLGQGPEFLTYFQNEAQLEKSRLLSDRFSAERPKGSFSTLEIQRTEQGDSAMYLCASSLDFTEAFFGQGTRLTVV.

The J gene is TRBJ1-2, the V gene TRBV4-2; perhaps TRBD1 as D (6 bases). Germline loops: CDR1 LGHNA, CDR2 YNFKEQ. The V and J ends lost 3 bases and 4 bases respectively, with 15 bases between them. The CDR3 covers 15 residues. CDR3 region: CASSQGAGDTYGYTF. CDR3 in DNA: TGTGCCAGCAGCCAGGGCGCAGGGGATACCTATGGCTACACCTTC.

For this clone: The same CDR3 can be traced to other DNA sequences in this sample. This rearrangement joins TRBV5-1 to TRBJ2-2; D is possibly TRBD1 (5 bases). Germline lookup yields CDR1 SGHRS and CDR2 YFSETQ. The CDR3 spans 14 residues. V was pared by 0 bases and J by 4 bases, with 7 bases between. The CDR3 bases are TGCGCCAGCAGCTTGGGACAGCCCACCGGGGAGCTGTTTTTT. It encodes CASSLGQPTGELFF.

This chain connects TRBV5-1 to TRBJ2-3; TRBD1 matches at 7 bases. There are 14 residues in the CDR3. The V gene end was trimmed by 5 bases and the J gene end by 6 bases; junction bases not matched to a gene: 9. Germline V gene sequence: CDR1 SGHRS, CDR2 YFSETQ. CDR3 loop: CASRLTGLADTQYF. The CDR3 coding sequence is TGCGCCAGCAGGTTGACAGGGTTAGCGGATACGCAGTATTTT.

The J gene is TRBJ1-2, the V gene TRBV4-1, with 7 bases identical to TRBD1. The germline V gene encodes CDR1 MGHRA and CDR2 YSYEKL. Unmatched junction bases numbered 7, after V lost 1 base and J lost 2 bases. The CDR3 loop spans 16 amino acids. CDR3 residues: CASSQALLTGNYGYTF. The CDR3 DNA is TGCGCCAGCAGCCAAGCCCTCCTGACAGGGAACTATGGCTACACCTTC.

The chain couples TRBV29-1 to TRBJ2-3; D unclear. Trimming took 2 bases from V and 2 from J, leaving 11 bases between them. The CDR3 length is 14 residues. CDR1 and CDR2 (germline): SQVTM, ANQGSEA. CDR3 sequence (DNA): TGCAGCGTTGAACCCGGAGCAAACACAGATACGCAGTATTTT. As protein: CSVEPGANTDTQYF.

The chain couples TRBV6-5 to TRBJ2-1, with D tentatively TRBD2 (5 bases). Germline-derived CDR1 and CDR2 are MNHEY and SVGAGI. V lost 5 bases and J lost 0, with 11 bases in between. This CDR3 spans 15 amino acids. The CDR3 is CASSGSASSYNEQFF. In DNA, the CDR3 is TGTGCCAGCAGTGGTAGCGCGAGCTCCTACAATGAGCAGTTCTTC.

The genes are TRBV5-6 and TRBJ2-1; the D is unclear. Trimming removed 0 bases from V and 8 bases from J, with 15 bases in between. The germline CDR1 and CDR2 sequences are SGHDT and YYEEEE. The CDR3 has 15 residues. CDR3: CASSLASPVSHEQFF. The CDR3 region has the DNA TGTGCCAGCAGCTTGGCCTCTCCGGTCTCCCATGAGCAGTTCTTC. The full variable domain, in which reference TRBV5-6 and TRBJ2-1 provide the parts outside the CDR3, is DAGVTQSPTHLIKTRGQQVTLRCSPKSGHDTVSWYQQALGQGPQFIFQYYEEEERQRGNFPDRFSGHQFPNYSSELNVNALLLGDSALYLCASSLASPVSHEQFFGPGTRLTVL.

The V and J genes are TRBV5-4 and TRBJ1-1; no clear D gene. Between the trimmed V and J ends, which lost 0 bases and 6 bases, there was a span of 12 bases. This CDR3 spans 14 amino acids. Germline values: CDR1 SGHNT, CDR2 YYREEE (reference sequence). The chain's CDR3 is CASSLVDLGSEAFF. The DNA for the CDR3 is TGTGCCAGCAGCTTGGTGGATCTGGGGTCTGAAGCTTTCTTT.

The chain recombines TRBV6-5 with TRBJ1-3; D call uncertain. Trimming removed 5 bases from V and 0 bases from J, with 8 bases in between. There are 14 residues in the CDR3. Looked up from germline, CDR1 is MNHEY and CDR2 is SVGAGI. CDR3 in DNA: TGTGCCAGCAGTGAAAACAGCTCTGGAAACACCATATATTTT. Its protein is CASSENSSGNTIYF.

The CDR3 DNA reads TGCGCCAGCAGCCAAGATCCGAATTCCATGAACACCGGGGAGCTGTTTTTT. Translation: CASSQDPNSMNTGELFF. The chain employs TRBV4-1 and TRBJ2-2, with D unresolved. The CDR3 has 17 residues. V gave up 0 bases and J gave up 1 base, with 12 bases separating them. Germline values: CDR1 MGHRA, CDR2 YSYEKL.

This sequence joins TRBV5-1 and TRBJ2-7, with D unclear. The CDR3 totals 16 residues. CDR1 is SGHRS, CDR2 YFSETQ, per germline. V was trimmed by 1 base and J by 5 bases, leaving 19 bases between them. The CDR3 region has the DNA TGCGCCAGCAGCTTGAGTAAAGGTTTCCGCCACGACGAGCAGTACTTC. Amino acid sequence: CASSLSKGFRHDEQYF.

The chain has TRBV27 and TRBJ2-7, with TRBD2 matching 7 bases. The CDR3 extends over 15 amino acids. Trimming removed 6 bases from V and 0 bases from J; junction bases left unmatched: 8. Germline V lookup: CDR1 MNHEY, CDR2 SMNVEV (reference sequence). CDR3 DNA sequence: TGTGCCAGCAGATCAAATAGCGGGCACTCCTACGAGCAGTACTTC. This translates into CASRSNSGHSYEQYF.

This clone has more than one count but fewer than ten. V usage is TRBV11-2 and J usage is TRBJ2-1, with 9 bases matching TRBD2. The CDR3 is 16 residues long. The ends lost 4 bases at V and 0 bases at J; junction bases unmatched: 4. Germline V gene lookup returns CDR1 SGHAT and CDR2 FQNNGV. The CDR3 coding sequence is TGTGCCAGCAGCTCCTTTAGCGGGAGCTCCTACAATGAGCAGTTCTTC. This codes for CASSSFSGSSYNEQFF.

The chain recombines TRBV25-1 with TRBJ1-5, with a possible D match to TRBD1 (6 bases). V shed 8 bases and J shed 2 bases, with 10 bases lying between them. The CDR3 is made up of 13 amino acids. Germline CDR1 reads MGHDK; CDR2 reads SYGVNS. The CDR3 DNA follows: TGTGCCAGCGGCAGGGGCGGCAATCAGCCCCAGCATTTT. Amino acid sequence: CASGRGGNQPQHF. Combining the CDR3 with reference TRBV25-1 and TRBJ1-5 gives the whole variable domain EADIYQTPRYLVIGTGKKITLECSQTMGHDKMYWYQQDPGMELHLIHYSYGVNSTEKGDLSSESTVSRIRTEHFPLTLESARPSHTSQYLCASGRGGNQPQHFGDGTRLSIL.

This chain uses TRBV12-5 with TRBJ1-1; no clear D. Trimming pared 6 bases from V and 7 bases from J, leaving 12 bases between. Germline V lookup: CDR1 LGHNT, CDR2 FRNRAP. The length of the CDR3 is 12 residues. The CDR3 coding sequence is TGTGCTAGTGGGTTTGGGTTTAGTGAAGCTTTCTTT. Translated, it gives CASGFGFSEAFF.

The V gene is TRBV7-9, the J gene TRBJ1-3; no definite D call. The V end was cut by 6 bases, the J end by 1 base, with 10 bases between. Germline lookup yields CDR1 SEHNR and CDR2 FQNEAQ (reference sequence). The CDR3 extends over 14 amino acids. The CDR3 reads CASSPRASGNTIYF. CDR3 DNA sequence: TGTGCCAGCAGTCCGAGGGCGTCTGGAAACACCATATATTTT.

As DNA, the CDR3 is TGTGCCAGCGGGAGGAATCCCGCGGAGCAGTTCTTC. As protein: CASGRNPAEQFF. V and J are TRBV5-6 and TRBJ2-1; weak D call: TRBD2 (6 bases). CDR3 length equals 12 residues. The V end was cut by 7 bases, the J end by 10 bases, with 15 bases between. From germline, CDR1 is SGHDT and CDR2 YYEEEE. The full variable domain, rest sourced from reference TRBV5-6 and TRBJ2-1, is DAGVTQSPTHLIKTRGQQVTLRCSPKSGHDTVSWYQQALGQGPQFIFQYYEEEERQRGNFPDRFSGHQFPNYSSELNVNALLLGDSALYLCASGRNPAEQFFGPGTRLTVL.

The chain joins TRBV27 to TRBJ1-2; 11 bases match TRBD1. The J segment lost 3 bases and the V segment lost 6 bases, leaving 3 bases of the junction unmatched. CDR1 and CDR2 (germline): MNHEY, SMNVEV (reference sequence). The CDR3 runs 14 residues. The CDR3 DNA reads TGTGCCAGCAGAGGGACAGGGGGACACTATGGCTACACCTTC. It translates to CASRGTGGHYGYTF.

This chain joins TRBV20-1 and TRBJ2-7, with D perhaps being TRBD1 or TRBD2 (5 bases each). The V end was cut by 7 bases, the J end by 5 bases, with 12 bases between. In germline, CDR1 is DFQATT, CDR2 SNEGSKA (reference sequence). The CDR3 covers 11 residues. In DNA, the CDR3 is TGCAGTGGGAAAGAGGGGCACGAGCAGTACTTC. This codes for CSGKEGHEQYF.